Listed below are T cell receptor beta chains from one sample, sequenced in a study of CD4 T cells in relation to SARS-CoV-2 and coronaviruses. These receptors' targets are unknown. Repertoires were generated with immunoSEQ multiplex PCR, while TCRdb's copy carries only in-frame clones and drops some. The sample shows about 22,000 clones, roughly 80% of them seen only once. What was sequenced was CD4+ T cells from PBMCs, cultured in vitro. The receptors stem from a human donor in good health. CDR3s include the opening cysteine and the closing phenylalanine or tryptophan. D genes are given only for firm matches. Size is omitted from some rows. Given values are once, few, many or a class for expanded clones.

j_call	v_call	clone_size	d_call	cdr3_aa	cdr3_nt
TRBJ1-2	TRBV6-5	-	-	CASSPRGDRKYGYTF	TGTGCCAGCAGTCCCCGCGGAGACCGAAAGTATGGCTACACCTTC
TRBJ1-5	TRBV4-1	few	-	CASSQAQRQDQPQHF	TGCGCCAGCAGCCAAGCTCAAAGACAGGATCAGCCCCAGCATTTT
TRBJ2-7	TRBV6-2/TRBV6-3	-	-	CASSGRDGYEQYF	TGTGCCAGCAGTGGACGGGACGGCTACGAGCAGTACTTC
TRBJ2-7	TRBV2	-	-	CASTRVYYEQYF	TGTGCCAGCACAAGGGTTTACTACGAGCAGTACTTC
TRBJ2-1	TRBV3-1/TRBV3-2	-	-	CASSRSGRGNNEQFF	TGTGCCAGCAGCCGATCTGGCCGCGGCAACAATGAGCAGTTCTTC
TRBJ2-4	TRBV5-1	-	TRBD1	CASRDRANIQYF	TGCGCCAGCAGGGACAGGGCGAACATTCAGTACTTC
TRBJ1-3	TRBV30	-	-	CAWTTGWGNTIYF	TGTGCCTGGACTACAGGGTGGGGAAACACCATATATTTT
TRBJ2-6	TRBV18	-	-	CASSPRGPASGANVLTF	TGTGCCAGCTCACCTCGGGGTCCAGCCTCTGGGGCCAACGTCCTGACTTTC
TRBJ2-7	TRBV6-5	few	-	CASTRLPTYEQYF	TGTGCCAGCACCCGCCTCCCTACCTACGAGCAGTACTTC
TRBJ2-5	TRBV18	-	-	CASSPGYQETQYF	TGTGCCAGCTCACCTGGGTACCAAGAGACCCAGTACTTC
TRBJ1-6	TRBV30	-	-	CALTGQSNNSPLHF	TGTGCCTTGACCGGACAGAGCAATAATTCACCCCTCCACTTT
TRBJ1-3	TRBV7-9	-	-	CASSPSNRISSNSGNTIYF	TGTGCCAGCAGCCCGTCGAATAGGATCTCCTCCAACTCTGGAAACACCATATATTTT
TRBJ2-5	TRBV29-1	-	TRBD1	CSATGQPQETQYF	TGCAGCGCCACGGGACAGCCACAAGAGACCCAGTACTTC
TRBJ2-1	TRBV2	once	TRBD2	CASLGLAGSYEQFF	TGTGCCAGCCTTGGACTAGCGGGATCGTATGAGCAGTTCTTC
TRBJ1-2	TRBV6-4	-	TRBD1	CASRAGTGGFQGYTF	TGTGCCAGCAGAGCCGGGACAGGGGGTTTTCAGGGCTACACCTTC
TRBJ2-3	TRBV9	-	TRBD1	CASSVEGTVARGQYF	TGTGCCAGCAGCGTGGAAGGGACAGTAGCCCGGGGGCAGTATTTT
TRBJ1-1	TRBV28	-	-	CASSGGLVNTEAFF	TGTGCCAGCAGCGGGGGACTGGTGAACACTGAAGCTTTCTTT
TRBJ2-1	TRBV24-1	-	TRBD2	CATGPSGRADNEQFF	TGTGCCACAGGGCCTAGCGGGAGGGCCGACAATGAGCAGTTCTTC
TRBJ2-7	TRBV6-5	-	TRBD1	CASRSGTGIYEQYF	TGTGCCAGCAGGTCCGGGACAGGGATCTACGAGCAGTACTTC
TRBJ2-7	TRBV7-2	-	-	CASSSIREQYF	TGTGCCAGCAGCTCAATTCGGGAGCAGTACTTC
TRBJ1-3	TRBV30	-	-	CAWSVLAGQGNTIYF	TGTGCCTGGAGTGTCCTCGCCGGGCAAGGAAACACCATATATTTT
TRBJ2-7	TRBV28	-	TRBD1	CASSSRTGMAYEQYF	TGTGCCAGCAGTTCCCGGACAGGCATGGCCTACGAGCAGTACTTC
TRBJ1-5	TRBV7-8	few	-	CASSVGPNQPQHF	TGTGCCAGCAGCGTGGGGCCCAATCAGCCCCAGCATTTT
TRBJ2-7	TRBV18	once	-	CASSPGGVNEQYF	TGTGCCAGCTCACCAGGAGGGGTCAACGAGCAGTACTTC
TRBJ1-1	TRBV19	-	-	CASTNLRVEAFF	TGTGCCAGTACCAACCTCAGGGTTGAGGCTTTCTTT
TRBJ2-1	TRBV28	-	-	CASSLAATLTRSEQFF	TGTGCCAGCAGTTTAGCGGCAACCCTGACCCGCAGTGAGCAGTTCTTC
TRBJ2-3	TRBV7-3	-	TRBD2	CASSVTGGGVRADTQYF	TGTGCCAGCAGCGTAACGGGGGGGGGCGTCCGCGCAGATACGCAGTATTTT
TRBJ2-7	TRBV5-1	-	-	CASSLSGPPYEQYF	TGCGCCAGCAGCTTATCCGGGCCCCCCTACGAGCAGTACTTC
TRBJ2-1	TRBV6-4	once	TRBD2	CASSDSLSGDYNEQFF	TGTGCCAGCAGTGACTCCCTTAGCGGGGATTACAATGAGCAGTTCTTC
TRBJ2-1	TRBV4-1	-	TRBD2	CASSLHTGTSVVGEQFF	TGCGCCAGCAGCCTTCACACCGGGACTAGCGTAGTGGGTGAGCAGTTCTTC
TRBJ2-6	TRBV19	-	-	CASTTSGANVLTF	TGTGCCAGTACCACTTCTGGGGCCAATGTCCTGACTTTC
TRBJ2-3	TRBV28	-	TRBD2	CASNILAGSSDTQYF	TGTGCCAGCAACATACTAGCGGGGTCTTCAGATACGCAGTATTTT
TRBJ2-7	TRBV10-1	once	-	CASSELAGARYEQYF	TGCGCCAGCAGTGAGCTAGCAGGGGCTCGCTACGAGCAGTACTTC
TRBJ2-5	TRBV28	once	-	CASSLIFRQGHYGETQYF	TGTGCCAGCAGTTTAATTTTCCGGCAGGGACACTATGGAGAGACCCAGTACTTC
TRBJ2-1	TRBV27	few	-	CASSLSFLASMSNEQFF	TGTGCCAGCAGTTTATCGTTCCTAGCATCTATGTCCAATGAGCAGTTCTTC
TRBJ2-7	TRBV2	-	TRBD1	CASSGQGGYEQYF	TGTGCCAGCAGCGGACAGGGTGGCTACGAGCAGTACTTC
TRBJ2-2	TRBV9	-	TRBD2	CASSVDSSGNTGELFF	TGTGCCAGCAGCGTAGACTCTAGCGGGAACACCGGGGAGCTGTTTTTT
TRBJ1-2	TRBV10-1	few	TRBD1	CASSAETAGTGYDGYTF	TGCGCCAGCAGTGCCGAAACGGCCGGGACAGGGTATGATGGCTACACCTTC
TRBJ1-1	TRBV5-1	few	-	CASSLISPGNTEAFF	TGCGCCAGCAGCCTCATATCCCCGGGGAACACTGAAGCTTTCTTT
TRBJ2-1	TRBV3-1/TRBV3-2	-	TRBD2	CASSYKPPGLAGNEQFF	TGTGCCAGCAGCTATAAACCCCCGGGACTAGCGGGAAATGAGCAGTTCTTC
TRBJ2-4	TRBV18	few	-	CASSPLDRRIAKNIQYF	TGTGCCAGCTCACCTCTTGACAGACGGATAGCCAAAAACATTCAGTACTTC
TRBJ2-5	TRBV19	-	-	CASSTTGQETQYF	TGTGCCAGTAGTACGACAGGACAAGAGACCCAGTACTTC
TRBJ2-6	TRBV4-1	-	-	CASSQEGGSARSGANVLTF	TGCGCCAGCAGCCAAGAGGGGGGAAGTGCGCGCTCTGGGGCCAACGTCCTGACTTTC
TRBJ1-1	TRBV30	few	-	CARDNVDTEAFF	TGTGCCCGGGACAACGTTGACACTGAAGCTTTCTTT
TRBJ2-1	TRBV29-1	-	TRBD1	CSMRGTAFYNEQFF	TGCAGCATGAGAGGGACAGCTTTTTACAATGAGCAGTTCTTC
TRBJ1-6	TRBV5-1	-	-	CASSNGGDSPLHF	TGCGCCAGCAGTAACGGGGGAGATTCACCCCTCCACTTT
TRBJ2-5	TRBV4-1	-	TRBD2	CASSQPTSGRQQETQYF	TGCGCCAGCAGCCAACCTACTAGCGGGAGACAACAAGAGACCCAGTACTTC